This T cell receptor beta chain comes out of a study of blood T cell repertoires in COVID-19 (dated by TCRdb to 2018 to 2021). About the investigation overall: Samples covering the acute and convalescent phases of COVID-19 were provided by collaborators in the United States, Italy and Spain. The prospective study material was composed of cDNA or gDNA derived from T cells, B-cell-depleted T cells, or PBMCs. Deeply sampled blood TCRbeta repertoires from subjects exposed to, actively infected with, or recovered from COVID-19 were included in the dataset. The repertoires were released in a freely available public database intended as a resource for research on the immune response to SARS-CoV-2. Samples were obtained from the ongoing ImmuneRACE study (first 160 participants) and from some 1,200 subjects provided by 6 global collaborators. Nearly every sample came with metadata listing a de-identified subject ID, COVID-19 status, age in years and sex. HLA class I and class II types, where available, came from metadata supplied by the sample provider rather than from assay-based typing.

Points the paper makes about the study in general: How much clinical and demographic metadata was included differed by source and by participant, and the metadata was provided uncurated.

Worth noting for this clone: This clone's antigen is unknown. One base away there is no much larger clone; base qualities are not given.

TCRbeta CDR3 regions were amplified from genomic DNA by means of the immunoSEQ Assay, a bias-controlled multiplex PCR. Per the source publication's procedure: The number of nucleated cells in each sample was estimated from the amplification of reference gene primers within the assay. To quantify the absolute abundance of each unique TCRbeta CDR3 rearrangement, sequence reads were collapsed and filtered. For each sample, productive Simpson clonality was calculated as the square root of Simpson's diversity index over productive rearrangements. Here the immuneACCESS table is served through TCRdb, limited to in-frame sequences with V and J called. Missing clones are a known gap in these copies; in checked studies unresolved V genes cover under half, and the rest lacks a known reason. V and J calls and clone size are those listed in that table; D and trimming were worked out from the DNA. The sample has roughly 30,000 clones on record, almost 90% of them singletons. The ten most abundant clones make up roughly 1.6% of the sample.

For this chain, trimming is 5 bases at the V end and 4 bases at the J end, and the number of junction bases without a gene match is 10. The CDR3, cysteine through phenylalanine, is 16 amino acids long. The read is trimmed to its CDR3 DNA, 48 bases read in frame from base 1. As encoded in the germline V gene, CDR1 is MGHDK while CDR2 is SYGVNS. The collaborating institutions used their own protocols to collect whole blood in K2EDTA tubes. For TCRbeta analysis, collaborators shipped samples as frozen whole blood, isolated PBMCs, or DNA extracted from either of those sample types. This chain joins TRBV25-1 to TRBJ1-1, and 10 bases in between align with TRBD1. This TCR was recovered from a man aged 60-69 years with active COVID-19. The sequencing input was peripheral blood. The DNA sequence is as follows: TGTGCCAGCAGTAAAGTGACAGGGGGCGTTGGCACTGAAGCTTTCTTT. The translation is CASSKVTGGVGTEAFF.